The present T cell receptor beta chain was sequenced within a study of T cells in Graves' hyperthyroidism and ophthalmopathy. Study background: Peripheral blood samples were taken at initial diagnosis, prior to any treatment.

Germline-derived CDR1 and CDR2 are SGHKS and YYEKEE (reference sequence). The CDR3 is 15 amino acids. With V trimmed by 4 bases and J by 4 bases, 5 bases remained unmatched. This clonotype occurred a few times. Its target is unknown. TCR beta CDR3 sequences were amplified from RNA transcripts. The study used the HTBI primer set for a first-round RT-PCR of the TCR CDR3. TCRdb ran MiXCR on the multiplex PCR reads and lists one entry per CDR3 protein. Here the sample spans about 460,000 distinct CDR3 sequences, 22% being singletons. General observations from the study: The model made its ophthalmopathy prediction, and onset followed a median around 6.5 months later.

Ophthalmopathy patients had moderate-to-severe active disease, CAS ≥3, NOSPECS ≥4, and disease duration under 3 months. The sequencing input was blood. This TCR came from a woman in her 70s with Graves' ophthalmopathy. This rearrangement joins TRBV5-5 to TRBJ2-1, with 10 bases aligning to TRBD1. CDR3 sequence reads: CASSVGQGGYNEQFF. The CDR3 nucleotides read TGTGCCAGCAGCGTAGGACAGGGGGGGTACAATGAGCAGTTCTTC.